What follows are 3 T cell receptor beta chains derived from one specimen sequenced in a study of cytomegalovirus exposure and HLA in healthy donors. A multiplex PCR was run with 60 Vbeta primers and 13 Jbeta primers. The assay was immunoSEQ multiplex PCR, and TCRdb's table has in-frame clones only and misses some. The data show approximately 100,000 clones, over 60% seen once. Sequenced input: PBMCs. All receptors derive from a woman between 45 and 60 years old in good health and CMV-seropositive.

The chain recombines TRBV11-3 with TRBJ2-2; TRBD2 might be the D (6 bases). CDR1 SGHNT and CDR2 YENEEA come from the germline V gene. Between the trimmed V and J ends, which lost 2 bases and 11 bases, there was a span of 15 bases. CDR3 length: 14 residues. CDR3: CASSLTGGRGELFF. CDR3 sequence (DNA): TGTGCCAGCAGCTTAACTGGGGGGAGAGGAGAGCTGTTTTTT.

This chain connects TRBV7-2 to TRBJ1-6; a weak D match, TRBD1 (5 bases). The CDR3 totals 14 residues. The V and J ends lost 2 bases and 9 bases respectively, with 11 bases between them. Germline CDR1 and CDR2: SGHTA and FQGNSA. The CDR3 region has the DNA TGTGCCAGCAGCTTACAGGGCTGGGGTTCACCCCTCCACTTT. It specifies CASSLQGWGSPLHF.

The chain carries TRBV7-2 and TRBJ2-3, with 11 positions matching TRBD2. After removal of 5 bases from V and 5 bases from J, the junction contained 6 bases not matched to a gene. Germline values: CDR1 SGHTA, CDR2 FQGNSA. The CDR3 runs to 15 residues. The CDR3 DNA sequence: TGTGCCAGCAGCCTTAGCGGGGGGGGCGGAGATACGCAGTATTTT. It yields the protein CASSLSGGGGDTQYF.